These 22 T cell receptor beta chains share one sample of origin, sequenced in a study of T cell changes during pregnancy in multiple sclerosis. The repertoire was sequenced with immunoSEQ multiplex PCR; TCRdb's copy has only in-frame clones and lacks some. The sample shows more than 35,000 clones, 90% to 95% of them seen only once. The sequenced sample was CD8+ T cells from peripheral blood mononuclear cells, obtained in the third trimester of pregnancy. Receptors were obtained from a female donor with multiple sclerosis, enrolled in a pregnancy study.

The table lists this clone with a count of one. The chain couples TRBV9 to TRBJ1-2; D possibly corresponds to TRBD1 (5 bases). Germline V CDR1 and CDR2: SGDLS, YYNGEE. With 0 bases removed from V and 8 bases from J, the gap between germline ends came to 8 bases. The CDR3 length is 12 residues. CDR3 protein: CASSVGWGGYTF. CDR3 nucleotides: TGTGCCAGCAGCGTAGGATGGGGCGGCTACACCTTC.

The CDR3, as DNA: TGTGCCAGCAGCTTAGCAGCGGGGGGGCGGTATCGCAATGAGCAGTTCTTC. Translating gives CASSLAAGGRYRNEQFF. The V and J genes are TRBV13 and TRBJ2-1; 10 nucleotides align to TRBD2. There are 17 residues in the CDR3. V dropped 1 base and J dropped 6; count of bases not matched to a gene: 9. CDR1 and CDR2 (germline): PRHDT, FYEKMQ (reference sequence).

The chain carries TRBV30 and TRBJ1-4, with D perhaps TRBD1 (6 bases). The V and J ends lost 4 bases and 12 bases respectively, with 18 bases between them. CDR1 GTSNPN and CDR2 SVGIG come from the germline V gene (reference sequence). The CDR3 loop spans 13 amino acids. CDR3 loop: CAWTRGTGLELFF. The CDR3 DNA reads TGTGCCTGGACACGGGGAACAGGGCTGGAACTGTTTTTT. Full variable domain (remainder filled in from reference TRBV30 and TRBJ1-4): SQTIHQWPATLVQPVGSPLSLECTVEGTSNPNLYWYRQAAGRGLQLLFYSVGIGQISSEVPQNLSASRPQDRQFILSSKKLLLSDSGFYLCAWTRGTGLELFFGSGTQLSVL.

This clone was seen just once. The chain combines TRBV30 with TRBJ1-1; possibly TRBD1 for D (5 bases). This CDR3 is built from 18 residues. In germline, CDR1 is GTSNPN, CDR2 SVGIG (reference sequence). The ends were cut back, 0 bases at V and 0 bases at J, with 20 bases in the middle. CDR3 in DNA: TGTGCCTGGAGTGTACCTTTTTTGGCAGGGAAATTGAACACTGAAGCTTTCTTT. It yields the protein CAWSVPFLAGKLNTEAFF.

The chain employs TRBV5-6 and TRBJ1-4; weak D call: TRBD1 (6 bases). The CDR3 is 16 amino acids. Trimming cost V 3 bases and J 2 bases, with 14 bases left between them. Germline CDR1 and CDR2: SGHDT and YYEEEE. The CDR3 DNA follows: TGTGCCAGCAGCTCCGGGACATTAGTGACTAATGAAAAACTGTTTTTT. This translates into CASSSGTLVTNEKLFF.

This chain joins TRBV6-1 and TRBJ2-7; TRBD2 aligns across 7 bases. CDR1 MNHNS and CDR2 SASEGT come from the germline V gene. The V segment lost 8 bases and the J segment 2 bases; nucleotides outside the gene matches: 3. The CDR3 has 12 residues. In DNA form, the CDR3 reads TGTGCCAGCGGGGGGGACCCCTACGAGCAGTACTTC. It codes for CASGGDPYEQYF.

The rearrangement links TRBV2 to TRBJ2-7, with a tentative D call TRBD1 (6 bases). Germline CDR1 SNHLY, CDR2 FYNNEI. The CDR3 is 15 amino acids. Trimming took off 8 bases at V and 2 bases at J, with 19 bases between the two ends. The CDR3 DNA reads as TGTGCCAGCGGAAGGACAGTGAGCCTCCCCTACGAGCAGTACTTC. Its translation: CASGRTVSLPYEQYF.

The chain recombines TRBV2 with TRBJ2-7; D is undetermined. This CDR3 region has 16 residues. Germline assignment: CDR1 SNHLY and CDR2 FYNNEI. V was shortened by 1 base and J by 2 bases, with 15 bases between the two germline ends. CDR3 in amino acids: CASSEEVAGYPYEQYF. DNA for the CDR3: TGTGCCAGCAGTGAAGAGGTTGCAGGATATCCCTACGAGCAGTACTTC. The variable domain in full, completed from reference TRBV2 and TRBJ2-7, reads EPEVTQTPSHQVTQMGQEVILRCVPISNHLYFYWYRQILGQKVEFLVSFYNNEISEKSEIFDDQFSVERPDGSNFTLKIRSTKLEDSAMYFCASSEEVAGYPYEQYFGPGTRLTVT.

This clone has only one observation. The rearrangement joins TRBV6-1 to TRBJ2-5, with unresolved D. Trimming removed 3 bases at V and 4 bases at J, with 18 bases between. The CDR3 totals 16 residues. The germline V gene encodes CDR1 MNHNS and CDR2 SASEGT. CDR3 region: CASSELSQALGETQYF. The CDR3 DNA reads TGTGCCAGCAGTGAGTTAAGCCAGGCCCTGGGAGAGACCCAGTACTTC.

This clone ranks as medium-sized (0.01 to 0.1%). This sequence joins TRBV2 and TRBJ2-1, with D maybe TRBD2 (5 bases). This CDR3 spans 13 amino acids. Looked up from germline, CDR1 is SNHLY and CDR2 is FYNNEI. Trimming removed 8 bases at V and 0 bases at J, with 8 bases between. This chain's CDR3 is CASFGGSYNEQFF. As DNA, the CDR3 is TGTGCCAGCTTCGGAGGCTCCTACAATGAGCAGTTCTTC. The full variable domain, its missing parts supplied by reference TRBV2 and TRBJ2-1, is EPEVTQTPSHQVTQMGQEVILRCVPISNHLYFYWYRQILGQKVEFLVSFYNNEISEKSEIFDDQFSVERPDGSNFTLKIRSTKLEDSAMYFCASFGGSYNEQFFGPGTRLTVL.

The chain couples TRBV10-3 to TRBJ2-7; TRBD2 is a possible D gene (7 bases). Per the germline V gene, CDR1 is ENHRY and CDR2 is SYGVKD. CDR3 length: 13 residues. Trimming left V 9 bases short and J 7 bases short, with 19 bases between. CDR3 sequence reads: CAIKEGGGREQYF. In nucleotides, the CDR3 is TGTGCCATTAAAGAGGGGGGGGGACGGGAGCAGTACTTC.

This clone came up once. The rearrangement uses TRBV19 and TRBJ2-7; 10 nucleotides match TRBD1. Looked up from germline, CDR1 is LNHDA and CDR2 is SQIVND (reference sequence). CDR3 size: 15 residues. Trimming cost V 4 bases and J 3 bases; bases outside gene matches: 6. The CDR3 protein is CASSTGTGEIYEQYF. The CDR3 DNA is TGTGCCAGTAGTACGGGGACAGGGGAGATCTACGAGCAGTACTTC.

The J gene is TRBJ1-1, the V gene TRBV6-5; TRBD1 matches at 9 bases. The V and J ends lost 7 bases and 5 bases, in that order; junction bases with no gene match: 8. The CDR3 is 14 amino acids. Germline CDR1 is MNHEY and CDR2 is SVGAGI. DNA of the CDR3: TGTGCCAGCACCTACAGGGGGCTAGGGACTGAAGCTTTCTTT. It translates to CASTYRGLGTEAFF.

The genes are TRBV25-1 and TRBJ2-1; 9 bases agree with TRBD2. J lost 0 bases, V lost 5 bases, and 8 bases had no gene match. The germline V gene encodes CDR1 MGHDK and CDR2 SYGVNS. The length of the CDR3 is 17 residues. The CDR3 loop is CASSPSGGGGSYNEQFF. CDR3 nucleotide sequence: TGTGCCAGCAGTCCCTCCGGCGGGGGGGGCTCCTACAATGAGCAGTTCTTC.

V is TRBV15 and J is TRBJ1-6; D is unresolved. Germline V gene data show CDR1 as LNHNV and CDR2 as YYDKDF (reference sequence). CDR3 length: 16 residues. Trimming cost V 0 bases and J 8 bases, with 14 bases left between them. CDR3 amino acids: CATSRERSGSDSPLHF. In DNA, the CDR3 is TGTGCCACCAGCAGAGAAAGGTCGGGTTCGGATTCACCCCTCCACTTT.

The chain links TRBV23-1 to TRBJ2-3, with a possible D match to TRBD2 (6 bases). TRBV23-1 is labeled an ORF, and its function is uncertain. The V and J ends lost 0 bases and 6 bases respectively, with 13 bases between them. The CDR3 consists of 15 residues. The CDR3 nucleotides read TGCGCCAGCAGTCAATCGTCTGGGACTTCGGATACGCAGTATTTT. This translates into CASSQSSGTSDTQYF.

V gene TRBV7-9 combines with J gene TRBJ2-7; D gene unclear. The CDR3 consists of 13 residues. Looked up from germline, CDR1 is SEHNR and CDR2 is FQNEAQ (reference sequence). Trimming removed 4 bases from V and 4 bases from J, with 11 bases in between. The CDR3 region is CASSSTSGYEQYF. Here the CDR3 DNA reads TGTGCCAGCAGCTCAACCTCAGGTTACGAGCAGTACTTC.

This chain's CDR3 is CAWSIDRSQPQHF. The CDR3 DNA reads as TGTGCCTGGAGTATAGACAGGAGTCAGCCCCAGCATTTT. J is TRBJ1-5 and V is TRBV30, with D possibly TRBD1 on 6 matching bases. The CDR3 loop spans 13 amino acids. Germline lookup yields CDR1 GTSNPN and CDR2 SVGIG (reference sequence). V was clipped by 2 bases and J by 6 bases, with 11 bases between them.

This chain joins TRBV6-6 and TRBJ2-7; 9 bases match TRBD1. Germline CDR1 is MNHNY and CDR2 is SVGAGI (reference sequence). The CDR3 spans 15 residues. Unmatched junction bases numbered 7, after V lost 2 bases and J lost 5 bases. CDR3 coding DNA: TGTGCCAGCAGTTACGGGACAGGGAAGATTGACGAGCAGTACTTC. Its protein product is CASSYGTGKIDEQYF.

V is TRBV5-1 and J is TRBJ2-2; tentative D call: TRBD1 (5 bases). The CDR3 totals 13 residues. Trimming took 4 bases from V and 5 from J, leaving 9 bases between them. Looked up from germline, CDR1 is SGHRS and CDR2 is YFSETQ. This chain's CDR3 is CASSQQDTGELFF. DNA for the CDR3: TGCGCCAGCAGCCAACAGGATACCGGGGAGCTGTTTTTT.

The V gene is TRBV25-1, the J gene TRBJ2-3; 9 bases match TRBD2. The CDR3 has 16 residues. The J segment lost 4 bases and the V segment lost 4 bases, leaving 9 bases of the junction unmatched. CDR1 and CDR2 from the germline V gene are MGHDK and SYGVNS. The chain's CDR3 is CASSAGLSGGPDTQYF. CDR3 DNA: TGTGCCAGCAGTGCTGGACTTAGCGGGGGCCCAGATACGCAGTATTTT. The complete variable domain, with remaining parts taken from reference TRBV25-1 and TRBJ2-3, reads EADIYQTPRYLVIGTGKKITLECSQTMGHDKMYWYQQDPGMELHLIHYSYGVNSTEKGDLSSESTVSRIRTEHFPLTLESARPSHTSQYLCASSAGLSGGPDTQYFGPGTRLTVL.

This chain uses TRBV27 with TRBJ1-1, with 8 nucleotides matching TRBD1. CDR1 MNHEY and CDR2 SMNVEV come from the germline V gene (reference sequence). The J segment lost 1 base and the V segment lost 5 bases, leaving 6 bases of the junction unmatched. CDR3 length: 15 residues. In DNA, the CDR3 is TGTGCCAGCAGTCCAACCGGGACAGGGAACACTGAAGCTTTCTTT. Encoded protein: CASSPTGTGNTEAFF.